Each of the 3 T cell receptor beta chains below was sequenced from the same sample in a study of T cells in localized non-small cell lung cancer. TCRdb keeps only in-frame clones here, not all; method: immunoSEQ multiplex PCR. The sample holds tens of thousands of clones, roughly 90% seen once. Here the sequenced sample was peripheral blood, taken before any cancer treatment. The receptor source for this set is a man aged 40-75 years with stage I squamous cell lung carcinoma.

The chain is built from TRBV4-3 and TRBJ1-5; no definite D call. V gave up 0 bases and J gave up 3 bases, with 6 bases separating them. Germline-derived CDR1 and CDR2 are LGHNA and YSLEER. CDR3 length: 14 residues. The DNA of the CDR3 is TGCGCCAGCAGCCAAGATCGGGACAATCAGCCCCAGCATTTT. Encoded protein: CASSQDRDNQPQHF.

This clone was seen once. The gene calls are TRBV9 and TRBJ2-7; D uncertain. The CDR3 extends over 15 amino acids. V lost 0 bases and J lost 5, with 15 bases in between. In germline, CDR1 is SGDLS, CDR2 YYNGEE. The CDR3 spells CASSVARVSINEQYF. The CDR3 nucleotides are TGTGCCAGCAGCGTAGCTAGGGTCTCTATCAACGAGCAGTACTTC.

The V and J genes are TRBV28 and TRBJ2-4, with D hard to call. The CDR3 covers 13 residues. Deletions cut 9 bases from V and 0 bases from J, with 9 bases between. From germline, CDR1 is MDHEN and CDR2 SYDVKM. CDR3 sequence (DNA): TGTGCCAGGCCCAATCTAGCCAAAAACATTCAGTACTTC. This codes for CARPNLAKNIQYF.